This paragraph reports one T cell receptor beta chain. Assay: immunoSEQ multiplex PCR; the TCRdb copy retains only in-frame clones and omits some. In the table there are about 75,000 clones, about 97% of which are singletons. The sample belongs to a study of technical replicates of blood from a handful of donors. The CDR3 covers 16 residues. The germline V and J ends were trimmed by 3 bases and 1 base, with 14 bases remaining between them. Germline V gene data show CDR1 as SGDLS and CDR2 as YYNGEE. The receptor was isolated from a human donor in good health. Sequencing was done on a sample of T cells isolated from PBMCs. The chain carries TRBV9 and TRBJ2-4; D perhaps matches TRBD2 (6 bases). CDR3 DNA: TGTGCCAGCAGCGCCATCGGGGGTTCGGCCAAAAACATTCAGTACTTC. It encodes CASSAIGGSAKNIQYF.